This T cell receptor beta chain appears in the sequencing data of a study of OX40 agonist ivuxolimab in advanced cancers. Looking at the study overall: Ivuxolimab, an antibody acting as an agonist of OX40 (CD134), was used to treat patients. Enrolled patients in dose escalation had cancers that were hepatocellular carcinoma, melanoma, renal cell or head and neck cancer. Whole-study findings and limits: Those patients achieving a partial response at 0.1-3.0 mg/kg showed among the lowest clonal expansion.

Comment on this clone: The antigen remains unidentified.

Assay: immunoSEQ multiplex PCR; the TCRdb copy retains only in-frame clones and omits some. The sample holds 65,000 to 85,000 clones; 92% are singletons and the top ten take about 8.3%. Patients were excluded for autoimmune disease history or systemic immunosuppression. V was trimmed by 0 bases and J by 4 bases, leaving 8 bases between them. The CDR3 has 14 residues. CDR1 is LGHNA and CDR2 is YSLEER in the germline V gene. Sequences were derived from CD4+ or CD8+ T cells sorted from blood, sampled in a trial of the OX40 agonist ivuxolimab. The sequence came from an adult with an advanced solid tumor such as melanoma, head and neck, liver or kidney cancer. This chain joins TRBV4-3 and TRBJ2-3; D gene unclear. In DNA form, the CDR3 reads TGCGCCAGCAGCCAAGATAAGTCCTCAGATACGCAGTATTTT. Encoded protein: CASSQDKSSDTQYF.